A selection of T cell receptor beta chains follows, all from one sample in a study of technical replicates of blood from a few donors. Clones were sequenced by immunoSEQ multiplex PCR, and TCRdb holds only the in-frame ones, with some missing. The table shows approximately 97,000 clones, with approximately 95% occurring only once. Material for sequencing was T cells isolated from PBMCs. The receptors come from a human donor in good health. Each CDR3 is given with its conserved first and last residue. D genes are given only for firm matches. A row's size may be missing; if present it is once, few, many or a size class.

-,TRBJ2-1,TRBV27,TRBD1,TGTGCCAGCAGTCAAAGGAGGACAGGGCTAGATTCCTACAATGAGCAGTTCTTC,CASSQRRTGLDSYNEQFF
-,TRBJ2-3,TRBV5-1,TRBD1,TGCGCCAGCAGCTTGGGACAGGGCTTTGGGGATACGCAGTATTTT,CASSLGQGFGDTQYF
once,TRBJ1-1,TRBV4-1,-,TGCGCCAGCAGCCAAGATTGGGGAGGGAGGGCTTTCTTT,CASSQDWGGRAFF
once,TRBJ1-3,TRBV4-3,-,TGCGCCAGCAGCCAATCTCTAGGGAGCGGAAACACCATATATTTT,CASSQSLGSGNTIYF
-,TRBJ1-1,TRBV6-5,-,TGTGCCAGCAACAGCTGGGACTACAAGTCCCCTGAAGCTTTCTTT,CASNSWDYKSPEAFF
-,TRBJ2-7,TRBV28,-,TGTGCCAGCAGTTTACAAGGCCCTAGCTCCTACGAGCAGTACTTC,CASSLQGPSSYEQYF
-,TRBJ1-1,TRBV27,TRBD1,TGTGCCAGCAGTCGAGGACAGGGGGCTATGGACACTGAAGCTTTCTTT,CASSRGQGAMDTEAFF
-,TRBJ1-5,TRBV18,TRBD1,TGTGCCAGCTCACCGCTTCAGGGGGGCAATCAGCCCCAGCATTTT,CASSPLQGGNQPQHF
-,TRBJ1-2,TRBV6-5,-,TGTGCCAGCAGTTACGCCCAGGGGTATGGCTACACCTTC,CASSYAQGYGYTF
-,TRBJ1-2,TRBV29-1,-,TGCAGCGTTGACAAAGGAGGGGGCTACACCTTC,CSVDKGGGYTF
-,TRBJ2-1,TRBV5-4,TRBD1,TGTGCCAGCAGCTCGGGACAGGGCAATGAGCAGTTCTTC,CASSSGQGNEQFF
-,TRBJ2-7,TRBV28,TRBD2,TGTGCCAGCTCCGCCGGGCTAGCGGCTTACGAGCAGTACTTC,CASSAGLAAYEQYF
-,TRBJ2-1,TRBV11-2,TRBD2,TGTGCCAGCAGCTTTAATAGCGGGAGCAATGAGCAGTTCTTC,CASSFNSGSNEQFF
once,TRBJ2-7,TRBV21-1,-,TGTGCCAGCAGCAAATCTCTGAGGGAGGGATCTGCGTCCTACGAGCAGTACTTC,CASSKSLREGSASYEQYF
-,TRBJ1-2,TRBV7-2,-,TGTGCCAGCGCAGGGGACGGCTACACCTTC,CASAGDGYTF
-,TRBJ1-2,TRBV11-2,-,TGTGCCAGCACCAACTCGGAAACAGGGTATAACTATGGCTACACCTTC,CASTNSETGYNYGYTF
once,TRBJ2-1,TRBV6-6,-,TGTGCCAGCAGTTACTCACGGGATGAGCAGTTCTTC,CASSYSRDEQFF
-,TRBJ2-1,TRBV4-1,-,TGCGCCAGCAGCCCATGGGCGTCCTACAATGAGCAGTTCTTC,CASSPWASYNEQFF
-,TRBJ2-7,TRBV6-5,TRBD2,TGTGCCAGCAGTTACAGAAAGACTAGCGTACACTACGAGCAGTACTTC,CASSYRKTSVHYEQYF
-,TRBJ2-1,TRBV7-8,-,TGTGCCAGCAGGGCCCGACAGGGACTTGTCAATGAGCAGTTCTTC,CASRARQGLVNEQFF
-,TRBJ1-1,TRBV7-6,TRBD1,TGTGCCAGCAGCCCTAACAGGGGAAGCACTGAAGCTTTCTTT,CASSPNRGSTEAFF
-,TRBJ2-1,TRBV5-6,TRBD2,TGTGCCAGCAGCTTGGAACTAGCGGCGTTTACGGATGAGCAGTTCTTC,CASSLELAAFTDEQFF
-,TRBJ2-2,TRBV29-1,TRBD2,TGCAGCGTTGAAGGGGGGGGTTGGAACACCGGGGAGCTGTTTTTT,CSVEGGGWNTGELFF
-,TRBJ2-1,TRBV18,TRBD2,TGTGCCAGCTCACCACGAAGCGGGAGCAGCCCAAATGAGCAGTTCTTC,CASSPRSGSSPNEQFF
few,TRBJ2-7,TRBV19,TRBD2,TGTGCCAGTAGCGACGCTAGGGAGGGCTACGAGCAGTACTTC,CASSDAREGYEQYF
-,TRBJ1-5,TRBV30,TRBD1,TGTGCCTGGAGTGGTAAACAGGGGCAAAATCAGCCCCAGCATTTT,CAWSGKQGQNQPQHF
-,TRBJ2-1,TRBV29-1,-,TGCAGCAACACAGGTTCCAACAATGAGCAGTTCTTC,CSNTGSNNEQFF
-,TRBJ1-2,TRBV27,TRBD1,TGTGCCAGCAGTTTCGGGACAGGGGGCTATGGCTACACCTTC,CASSFGTGGYGYTF
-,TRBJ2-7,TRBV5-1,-,TGCGCCAGCAGCGATGAGTCGCAGGGGAGATTTCGGGAGCAGTACTTC,CASSDESQGRFREQYF
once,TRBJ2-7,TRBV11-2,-,TGTGCCAGCAGCTTCCGACAGGATGCCGACGAGCAGTACTTC,CASSFRQDADEQYF
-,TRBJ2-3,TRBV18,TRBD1,TGTGCCAGCTTTCCCCCCGCGACAGGGAAAGATACGCAGTATTTT,CASFPPATGKDTQYF
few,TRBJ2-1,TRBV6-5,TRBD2,TGTGCCAGCAAGAGGACTAGCGACTCCTACAATGAGCAGTTCTTC,CASKRTSDSYNEQFF
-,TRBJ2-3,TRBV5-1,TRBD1,TGCGCCAGCAGCCGGGACAGGGGAAGCGCAGATACGCAGTATTTT,CASSRDRGSADTQYF
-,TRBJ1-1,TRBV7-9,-,TGTGCCAGCAGCTTAGGGGGGGTCACTGAAGCTTTCTTT,CASSLGGVTEAFF
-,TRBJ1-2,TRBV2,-,TGTGCCAGCAGTGAGCAGAACTATGGCTACACCTTC,CASSEQNYGYTF
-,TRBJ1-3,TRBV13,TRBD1,TGTGCCAGCAGCTTAGACAGGGGAGAAGAAAACACCATATATTTT,CASSLDRGEENTIYF
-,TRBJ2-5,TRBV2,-,TGTGCCAGCAGTGAAAGTGCAGGCCACCGGGAGACCCAGTACTTC,CASSESAGHRETQYF
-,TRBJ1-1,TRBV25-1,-,TGTGCCAGCAGGGCAGGGTACACTGAAGCTTTCTTT,CASRAGYTEAFF
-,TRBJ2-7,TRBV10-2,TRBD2,TGCGCCAGCAGGGGGCCTAGCGGTTACGAGCAGTACTTC,CASRGPSGYEQYF
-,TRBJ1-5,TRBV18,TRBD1,TGTGCCAGCTCACCTGGACAGGGTGGCAATCAGCCCCAGCATTTT,CASSPGQGGNQPQHF
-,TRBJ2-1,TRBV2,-,TGTGCCAGCAGTGAACTAGCGAGCTACAATGAGCAGTTCTTC,CASSELASYNEQFF
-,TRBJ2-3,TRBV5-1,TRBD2,TGCGCCAGCAGCTTGGGCACTAGCGGGAAAGGTGGAACAGATACGCAGTATTTT,CASSLGTSGKGGTDTQYF
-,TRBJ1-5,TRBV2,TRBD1,TGTGCCAGCAGTGTACAGGGGGGGAACAATCAGCCCCAGCATTTT,CASSVQGGNNQPQHF
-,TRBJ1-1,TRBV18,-,TGTGCCAGCTCGGACAGATCCGGACAAGTGAACACTGAAGCTTTCTTT,CASSDRSGQVNTEAFF
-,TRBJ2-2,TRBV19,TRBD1,TGTGCCAGTATCGCCGGGACAGGCTATACCGGGGAGCTGTTTTTT,CASIAGTGYTGELFF
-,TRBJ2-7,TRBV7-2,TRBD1,TGTGCCAGCAGCTCACCGAACAGGGGCAGTCGCTACGAGCAGTACTTC,CASSSPNRGSRYEQYF
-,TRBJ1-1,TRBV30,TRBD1,TGTGCCTGGCAAGGACAGGCGGAGACTGAAGCTTTCTTT,CAWQGQAETEAFF
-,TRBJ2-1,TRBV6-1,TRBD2,TGTGCCAGCAGTGAGGGACTACAATACAATGAGCAGTTCTTC,CASSEGLQYNEQFF
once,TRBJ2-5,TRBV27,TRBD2,TGTGCCAGCAGTTTATCCGCGGGGGACCAAGAGACCCAGTACTTC,CASSLSAGDQETQYF
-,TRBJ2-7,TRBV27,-,TGTGCCAGCATAGGGGGTTATGGCTACGAGCAGTACTTC,CASIGGYGYEQYF
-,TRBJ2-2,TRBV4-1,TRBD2,TGCGCCAGCAGTCCAGGACTAGCGGGAGGCCTCCGGACCGGGGAGCTGTTTTTT,CASSPGLAGGLRTGELFF
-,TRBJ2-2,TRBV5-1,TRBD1,TGCGCCAGCGCATCTCAACCGACAGGGGAAGTTAACGGGGAGCTGTTTTTT,CASASQPTGEVNGELFF
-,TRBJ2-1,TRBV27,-,TGTGCCAGCAGTTTATTAGGGCAGGGACAGTTCTTC,CASSLLGQGQFF
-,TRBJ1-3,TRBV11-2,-,TGTGCCAGCAGCTTAGGGCAATTTTCCGGAAACACCATATATTTT,CASSLGQFSGNTIYF
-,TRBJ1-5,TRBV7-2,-,TGTGCCAGCAGCACAGACCTCAATCAGCCCCAGCATTTT,CASSTDLNQPQHF
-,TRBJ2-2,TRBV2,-,TGTGCCAGCAGTGGCTCACTCGGGACTTTAAACACCGGGGAGCTGTTTTTT,CASSGSLGTLNTGELFF
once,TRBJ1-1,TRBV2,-,TGTGCCAGCAGGGGAATTTACAGGGACACGAACACTGAAGCTTTCTTT,CASRGIYRDTNTEAFF
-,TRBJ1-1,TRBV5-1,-,TGCGCCAGCAGCTTTTCTGGCGACAGGCGGACTGAAGCTTTCTTT,CASSFSGDRRTEAFF
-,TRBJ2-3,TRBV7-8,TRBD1,TGTGCCAGCAGCTGGGGACAGGTCTCTAGCACAGATACGCAGTATTTT,CASSWGQVSSTDTQYF
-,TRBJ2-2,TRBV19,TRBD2,TGTGCCAGTAAAAGCGGGAGGTACACCGGGGAGCTGTTTTTT,CASKSGRYTGELFF